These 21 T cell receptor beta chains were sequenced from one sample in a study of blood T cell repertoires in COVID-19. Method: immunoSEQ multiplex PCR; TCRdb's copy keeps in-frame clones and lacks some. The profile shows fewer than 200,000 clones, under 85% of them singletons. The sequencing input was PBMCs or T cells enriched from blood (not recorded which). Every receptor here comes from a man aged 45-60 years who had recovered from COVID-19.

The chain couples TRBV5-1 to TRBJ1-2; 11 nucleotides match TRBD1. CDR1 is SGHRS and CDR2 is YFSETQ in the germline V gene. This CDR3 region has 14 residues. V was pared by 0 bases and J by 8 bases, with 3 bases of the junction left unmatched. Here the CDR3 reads CASSLGTGGSGYTF. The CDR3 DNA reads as TGCGCCAGCAGCTTGGGGACAGGGGGCTCCGGCTACACCTTC.

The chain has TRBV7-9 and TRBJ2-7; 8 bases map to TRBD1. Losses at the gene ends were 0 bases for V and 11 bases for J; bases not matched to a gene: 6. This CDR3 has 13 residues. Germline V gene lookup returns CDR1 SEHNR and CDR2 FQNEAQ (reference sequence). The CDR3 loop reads CASSLARQGLEYF. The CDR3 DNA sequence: TGTGCCAGCAGCTTAGCTAGACAGGGGCTTGAGTACTTC. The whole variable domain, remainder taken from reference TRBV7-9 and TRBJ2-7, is DTGVSQNPRHKITKRGQNVTFRCDPISEHNRLYWYRQTLGQGPEFLTYFQNEAQLEKSRLLSDRFSAERPKGSFSTLEIQRTEQGDSAMYLCASSLARQGLEYFGPGTRLTVT.

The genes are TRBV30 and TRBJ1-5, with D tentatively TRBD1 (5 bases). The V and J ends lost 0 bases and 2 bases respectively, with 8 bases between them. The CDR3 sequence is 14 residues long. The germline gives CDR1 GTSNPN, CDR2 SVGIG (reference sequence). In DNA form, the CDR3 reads TGTGCCTGGAGTGTTGGGGGGGGCAATCAGCCCCAGCATTTT. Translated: CAWSVGGGNQPQHF.

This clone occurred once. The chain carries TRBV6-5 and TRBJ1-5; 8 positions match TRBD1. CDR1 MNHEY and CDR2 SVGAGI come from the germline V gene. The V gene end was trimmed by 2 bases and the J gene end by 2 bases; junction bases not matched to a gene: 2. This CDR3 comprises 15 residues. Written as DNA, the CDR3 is TGTGCCAGCAGTTACACAGGGGGGGGCAATCAGCCCCAGCATTTT. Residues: CASSYTGGGNQPQHF.

This CDR3 reads CSVEEKGEGTDTQYF. Written as DNA, the CDR3 is TGCAGCGTTGAGGAGAAGGGGGAGGGGACAGATACGCAGTATTTT. The chain uses TRBV29-1 and TRBJ2-3; weak D call: TRBD2 (7 bases). The V and J ends lost 3 bases and 3 bases respectively, with 16 bases between them. Germline V gene lookup returns CDR1 SQVTM and CDR2 ANQGSEA. The CDR3 has 15 residues.

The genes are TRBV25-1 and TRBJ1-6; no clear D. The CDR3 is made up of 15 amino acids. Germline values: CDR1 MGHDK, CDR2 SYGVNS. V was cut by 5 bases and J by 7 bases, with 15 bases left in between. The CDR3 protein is CASSQTGVMNSPLHF. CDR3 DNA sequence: TGTGCCAGCAGTCAAACCGGGGTGATGAATTCACCCCTCCACTTT.

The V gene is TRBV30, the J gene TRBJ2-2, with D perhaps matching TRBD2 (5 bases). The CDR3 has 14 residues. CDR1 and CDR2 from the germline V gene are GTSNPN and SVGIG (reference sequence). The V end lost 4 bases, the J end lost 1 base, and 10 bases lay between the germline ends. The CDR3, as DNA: TGTGCCTGGACTGAGGGCCTGAACACCGGGGAGCTGTTTTTT. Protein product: CAWTEGLNTGELFF.

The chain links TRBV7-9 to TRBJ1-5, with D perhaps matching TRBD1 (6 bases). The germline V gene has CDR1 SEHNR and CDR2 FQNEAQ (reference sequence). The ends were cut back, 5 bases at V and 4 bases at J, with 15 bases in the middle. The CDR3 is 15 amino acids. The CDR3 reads CASSPVGGQNQPQHF. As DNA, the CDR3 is TGTGCCAGCAGCCCGGTCGGGGGGCAAAATCAGCCCCAGCATTTT.

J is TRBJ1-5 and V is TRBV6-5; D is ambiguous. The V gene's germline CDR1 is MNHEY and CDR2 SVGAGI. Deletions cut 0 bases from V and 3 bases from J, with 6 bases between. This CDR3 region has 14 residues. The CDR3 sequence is CASSYSSLNQPQHF. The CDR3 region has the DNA TGTGCCAGCAGTTACTCCAGTCTCAATCAGCCCCAGCATTTT.

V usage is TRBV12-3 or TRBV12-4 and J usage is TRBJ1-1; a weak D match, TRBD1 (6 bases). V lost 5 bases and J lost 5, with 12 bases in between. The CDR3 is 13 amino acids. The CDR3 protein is CASSRTGSTEAFF. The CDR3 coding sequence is TGTGCCAGCAGTCGCACAGGGTCTACTGAAGCTTTCTTT.

The CDR3 here is CAISESGTSLLRGEQYF. The DNA for the CDR3 is TGTGCCATCAGTGAGTCCGGGACTTCCCTCCTCAGAGGGGAGCAGTACTTC. V is TRBV10-3 and J is TRBJ2-7; a possible D gene is TRBD2 (6 bases). This CDR3 is built from 17 residues. The germline V and J ends were trimmed by 0 bases and 7 bases, with 22 bases remaining between them. Germline CDR1 ENHRY, CDR2 SYGVKD.

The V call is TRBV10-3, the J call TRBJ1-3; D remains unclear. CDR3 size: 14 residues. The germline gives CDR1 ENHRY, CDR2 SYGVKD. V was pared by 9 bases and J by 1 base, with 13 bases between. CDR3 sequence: CAITLTDSGNTIYF. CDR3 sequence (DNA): TGTGCCATTACGCTCACAGATTCTGGAAACACCATATATTTT.

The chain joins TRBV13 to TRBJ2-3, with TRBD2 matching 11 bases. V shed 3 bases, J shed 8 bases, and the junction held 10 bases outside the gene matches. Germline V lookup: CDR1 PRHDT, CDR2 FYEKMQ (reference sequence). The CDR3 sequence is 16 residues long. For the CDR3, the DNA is TGTGCCAGCAGCTTGGGCCTAGCGGGGGGCGAAGGTACGCAGTATTTT. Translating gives CASSLGLAGGEGTQYF.

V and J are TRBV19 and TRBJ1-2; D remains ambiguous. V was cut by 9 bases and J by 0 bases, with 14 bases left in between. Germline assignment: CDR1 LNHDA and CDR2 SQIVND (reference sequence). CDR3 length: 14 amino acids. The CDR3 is CASISAGTNYGYTF. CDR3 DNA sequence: TGTGCCAGCATTAGCGCGGGGACTAACTATGGCTACACCTTC.

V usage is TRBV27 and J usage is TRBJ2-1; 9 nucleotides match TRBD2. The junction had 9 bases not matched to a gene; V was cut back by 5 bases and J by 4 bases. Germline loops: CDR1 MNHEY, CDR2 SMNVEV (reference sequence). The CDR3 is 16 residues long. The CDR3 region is CASSPWASGGYNEQFF. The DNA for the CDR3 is TGTGCCAGCAGTCCCTGGGCCAGCGGGGGGTACAATGAGCAGTTCTTC.

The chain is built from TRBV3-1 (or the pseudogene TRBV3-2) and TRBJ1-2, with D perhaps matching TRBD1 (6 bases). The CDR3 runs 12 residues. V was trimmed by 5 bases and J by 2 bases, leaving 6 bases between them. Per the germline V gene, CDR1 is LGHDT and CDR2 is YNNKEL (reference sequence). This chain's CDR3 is CASSGGNYGYTF. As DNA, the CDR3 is TGTGCCAGCAGCGGGGGCAACTATGGCTACACCTTC.

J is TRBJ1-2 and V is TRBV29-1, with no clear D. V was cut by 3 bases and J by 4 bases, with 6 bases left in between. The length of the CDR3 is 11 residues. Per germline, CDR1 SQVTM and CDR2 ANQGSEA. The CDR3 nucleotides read TGCAGCGTTGATACAGTCTATGGCTACACCTTC. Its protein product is CSVDTVYGYTF.

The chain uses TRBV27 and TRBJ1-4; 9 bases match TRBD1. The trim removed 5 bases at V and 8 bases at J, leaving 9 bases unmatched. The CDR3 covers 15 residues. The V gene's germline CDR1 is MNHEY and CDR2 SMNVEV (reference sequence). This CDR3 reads CASSTLQGAREKLFF. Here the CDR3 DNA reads TGTGCCAGCAGTACCCTACAGGGGGCGAGGGAAAAACTGTTTTTT.

The chain's CDR3 is CASSKVVGEQFF. As DNA, the CDR3 is TGTGCCAGTAGTAAGGTGGTCGGGGAGCAGTTCTTC. The rearrangement links TRBV19 to TRBJ2-1; no clear D. The germline V gene encodes CDR1 LNHDA and CDR2 SQIVND (reference sequence). Between the trimmed V and J ends, which lost 4 bases and 10 bases, there was a span of 11 bases. The CDR3 runs 12 residues.

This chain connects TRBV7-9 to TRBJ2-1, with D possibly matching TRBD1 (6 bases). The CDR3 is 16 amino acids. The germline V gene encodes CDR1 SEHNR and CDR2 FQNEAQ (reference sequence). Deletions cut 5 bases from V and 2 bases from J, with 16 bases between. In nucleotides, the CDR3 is TGTGCCAGCAGCCCCAAACAGGGTTCGACCTACAATGAGCAGTTCTTC. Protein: CASSPKQGSTYNEQFF. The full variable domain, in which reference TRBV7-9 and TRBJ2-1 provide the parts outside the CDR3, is DTGVSQNPRHKITKRGQNVTFRCDPISEHNRLYWYRQTLGQGPEFLTYFQNEAQLEKSRLLSDRFSAERPKGSFSTLEIQRTEQGDSAMYLCASSPKQGSTYNEQFFGPGTRLTVL.

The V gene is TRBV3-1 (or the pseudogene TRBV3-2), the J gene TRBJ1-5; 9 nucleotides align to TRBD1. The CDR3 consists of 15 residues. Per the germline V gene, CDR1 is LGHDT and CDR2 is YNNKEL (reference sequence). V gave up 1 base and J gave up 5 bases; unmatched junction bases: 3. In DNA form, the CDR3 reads TGTGCCAGCAGCCAAGGGACAGGGGTTTATCAGCCCCAGCATTTT. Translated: CASSQGTGVYQPQHF.